The rows below give T cell receptor beta chains drawn from one sample of a study of T cell changes during pregnancy in multiple sclerosis. TCRdb keeps only in-frame clones here, not all; method: immunoSEQ multiplex PCR. This sample has 65,000 to 75,000 clones, with about 93% found just once. The sequencing here drew on peripheral blood, taken in the third trimester of pregnancy. These receptors were taken from a female donor in good health, enrolled as a control in a pregnancy study. Both conserved end residues are part of each CDR3. The D gene is left open where the match is weak. Clone size is shown for a subset of rows, as once, few, many or a class of expanded clone.

cdr3_length,j_call,d_call,v_call,clone_size,cdr3_nt,cdr3_aa
14,TRBJ2-7,TRBD1,TRBV5-1,once,TGCGCCAGCAGCCTACCGGGACAGGGGGCCGAGCAGTACTTC,CASSLPGQGAEQYF
18,TRBJ2-2,TRBD1,TRBV27,.,TGTGCCAGCACCACCTCTGGGGGACAGGGGAGTATCACCGGGGAGCTGTTTTTT,CASTTSGGQGSITGELFF
14,TRBJ1-2,TRBD1,TRBV9,.,TGTGCCAGCAGCGTCGGACAGGGGGGGGATGGCTACACCTTC,CASSVGQGGDGYTF
12,TRBJ2-2,.,TRBV5-4,.,TGTGCCAGCAGCCTGAACACCGGGGAGCTGTTTTTT,CASSLNTGELFF
15,TRBJ2-7,.,TRBV12-5,.,TGTGCTAGTGGTTTGAGCGGAAGACTAGGCTACGAGCAGTACTTC,CASGLSGRLGYEQYF
13,TRBJ2-7,TRBD1,TRBV29-1,.,TGCAGCGTCAGAGGGACAGGTGCCTACGAGCAGTACTTC,CSVRGTGAYEQYF
13,TRBJ1-2,.,TRBV7-2,.,TGTGCCAGCAGCTACCAACAGGGTCGCGGCTACACCTTC,CASSYQQGRGYTF
13,TRBJ2-7,TRBD1,TRBV7-3,.,TGTGCCAGCAGCAGGGGACAGGGTAGGGAGCAGTACTTC,CASSRGQGREQYF
15,TRBJ1-3,.,TRBV7-9,.,TGTGCCAGCAGCTTCGGCGACAGCTCTGGAAACACCATATATTTT,CASSFGDSSGNTIYF
14,TRBJ2-4,.,TRBV7-2,.,TGTGCCGGCAGCTTAGAACCGGGGAGTACCCTTCAGTACTTC,CAGSLEPGSTLQYF
14,TRBJ2-7,TRBD2,TRBV7-6,.,TGTGCCAGCAGCGCATGGACTAGCGGGGACGAGCAGTACTTC,CASSAWTSGDEQYF
16,TRBJ2-1,TRBD1,TRBV11-2,.,TGTGCCAGCAGGCCGATCCGGGACAGCCGCTACAATGAGCAGTTCTTC,CASRPIRDSRYNEQFF
12,TRBJ2-2,.,TRBV7-9,once,TGTGCCAGCAGCTTAAGCTTCGGGGAGCTGTTTTTT,CASSLSFGELFF
14,TRBJ1-4,.,TRBV7-2,.,TGTGCCAGCAGCTTACGGGGAGGTAATGAAAAACTGTTTTTT,CASSLRGGNEKLFF
16,TRBJ2-1,TRBD1,TRBV5-4,.,TGTGCCAGCAGCTCGGGACGGGACAGGACCTACAATGAGCAGTTCTTC,CASSSGRDRTYNEQFF
15,TRBJ2-7,.,TRBV11-2,.,TGTGCCAGCACCGGGACACAGAGACTCGACTATGGGCAGTACTTC,CASTGTQRLDYGQYF
13,TRBJ1-1,.,TRBV28,.,TGTGCCAGCAGTTTACAGGAGAACACTGAAGCTTTCTTT,CASSLQENTEAFF
14,TRBJ2-1,.,TRBV5-4,.,TGTGCCAGCAGCTTGTTCCAGGGAACGGCTGAGCAGTTCTTC,CASSLFQGTAEQFF
15,TRBJ1-2,.,TRBV29-1,.,TGCAGCGTTGGGGGTCAGGGGTCCTATAACTATGGCTACACCTTC,CSVGGQGSYNYGYTF
18,TRBJ1-3,.,TRBV15,.,TGTGCCACCAGCAGAGATTACGAGGGTCAGATCTCTGGAAACACCATATATTTT,CATSRDYEGQISGNTIYF
14,TRBJ1-2,TRBD1,TRBV29-1,.,TGCAGCGTTGAAGGGGACAGGAGGTACTATGGCTACACCTTC,CSVEGDRRYYGYTF
13,TRBJ1-6,.,TRBV9,.,TGTGCCAGCAGCGTACAGGGTGGTTCACCCCTCCACTTT,CASSVQGGSPLHF
15,TRBJ2-1,TRBD1,TRBV5-1,once,TGCGCCAGCAGCTTGGAAGGGGGCGAGTACAATGAGCAGTTCTTC,CASSLEGGEYNEQFF
19,TRBJ1-2,TRBD1,TRBV11-2,.,TGTGCCAGCAGCCCCAGGTTCGGGGCAGGGGGCCCGCGGGAGTATGGCTACACCTTC,CASSPRFGAGGPREYGYTF
16,TRBJ2-2,TRBD2,TRBV5-4,.,TGTGCCAGCAGCCAGGGCGGGGGGCGCGGCACCGGGGAGCTGTTTTTT,CASSQGGGRGTGELFF
13,TRBJ1-6,.,TRBV7-9,few,TGTGCCAGCAGCTTAGTGCAGGTTTCACCCCTCCACTTT,CASSLVQVSPLHF
17,TRBJ1-2,.,TRBV9,.,TGTGCCAGCAGCGAGGAGGGTCAGGTTAGGGGAAACTATGGCTACACCTTC,CASSEEGQVRGNYGYTF
18,TRBJ2-3,.,TRBV1,.,TGCACCAGCAGCCAAGCCTTGGGACTAGCACCTAGCACAGATACGCAGTATTTT,CTSSQALGLAPSTDTQYF
14,TRBJ1-2,.,TRBV7-2,.,TGTGCCAGCAGCTTAGGGACAGCTAACTATGGCTACACCTTC,CASSLGTANYGYTF
15,TRBJ2-7,TRBD1,TRBV27,.,TGTGCCAGCAGGGAAGGGACAGGGAAATACTACGAGCAGTACTTC,CASREGTGKYYEQYF
14,TRBJ1-1,.,TRBV7-8,.,TGTGCCAGCAGCTTAATCGGGTCGAACACTGAAGCTTTCTTT,CASSLIGSNTEAFF
16,TRBJ2-4,.,TRBV7-6,.,TGTGCCAGCAGCTCTGGGAGAGGGCTAGCCAAAAACATTCAGTACTTC,CASSSGRGLAKNIQYF
14,TRBJ2-6,.,TRBV30,once,TGTGCCTGGAGTCAGGGGTGGGGGGCCAACGTCCTGACTTTC,CAWSQGWGANVLTF
13,TRBJ1-1,.,TRBV4-2,.,TGTGCCAGCAGCCTTGGGGGGGGAGATGAAGCTTTCTTT,CASSLGGGDEAFF
16,TRBJ1-4,.,TRBV6-5,.,TGTGCCAGCAGTTACCTAATGCAGGCAACTAATGAAAAACTGTTTTTT,CASSYLMQATNEKLFF
15,TRBJ2-7,TRBD1,TRBV9,.,TGTGCCAGCAGCAGGGACAGCCAGGGAGATCGGGAGCAGTACTTC,CASSRDSQGDREQYF
15,TRBJ2-1,.,TRBV29-1,.,TGCAGCGTTGAAACGGCGGGGATTTTTGTGAATGAGCAGTTCTTC,CSVETAGIFVNEQFF
15,TRBJ1-3,TRBD1,TRBV14,.,TGTGCCAGCAGCCAAGCTTGGGGCCGACCGGGACAGATTTTTTTT,CASSQAWGRPGQIFF
14,TRBJ1-1,.,TRBV7-8,.,TGTGCCAGCAGCCTTGGGGCGTCTCGGCCTGAAGCTTTCTTT,CASSLGASRPEAFF
16,TRBJ2-1,TRBD1,TRBV7-7,.,TGTGCTAGCAGCTTAGTCGCAGGACAGGGATACAATGAGCAGTTCTTC,CASSLVAGQGYNEQFF
14,TRBJ1-3,TRBD1,TRBV9,.,TGTGCCAGCAGCGTAGGACAGGGGGCTTACACCATATATTTT,CASSVGQGAYTIYF
14,TRBJ1-1,.,TRBV18,once,TGTGCCAGCTCACCCGACACTTTTAACACTGAAGCTTTCTTT,CASSPDTFNTEAFF
12,TRBJ2-1,.,TRBV6-5,.,TGTGCCAGCGGCCGGGGAAACAATGAGCAGTTCTTC,CASGRGNNEQFF
12,TRBJ2-1,.,TRBV9,.,TGTGCCAGCAGCGTACAACAGGGCCCCCAGTTCTTC,CASSVQQGPQFF
12,TRBJ2-1,.,TRBV23-1,.,TGCGCCAGCAGTCAACCTTACAATGAGCAGTTCTTC,CASSQPYNEQFF
14,TRBJ2-5,TRBD2,TRBV29-1,.,TGCAGCGTTGATCCCGGGAGGGGCGGAGAGACCCAGTACTTC,CSVDPGRGGETQYF
12,TRBJ1-5,.,TRBV28,.,TGTGCCAGCAGCTCCTTTAGTCTGGCCCAGCATTTT,CASSSFSLAQHF
14,TRBJ1-2,TRBD1,TRBV5-6,.,TGTGCCAGCAGCTTACAGGGGCACGCCTATGGCTACACCTTC,CASSLQGHAYGYTF
15,TRBJ2-5,TRBD1,TRBV27,.,TGTGCCAGCATCAAGGGACAGACCGTCCAAGAGACCCAGTACTTC,CASIKGQTVQETQYF
11,TRBJ1-3,.,TRBV6-5,.,TGTGCCAGCAGTTACTCTGGCAGGGTTTTTTTT,CASSYSGRVFF
13,TRBJ1-2,.,TRBV5-1,once,TGCGCCAGCAGCTTGGTCGGGGACTATGGCTACACCTTC,CASSLVGDYGYTF
17,TRBJ1-2,TRBD1,TRBV5-1,.,TGCGCCAGCAGTTCACATCTCCGGACAGGGGGCTTGGGTGGCTACACCTTC,CASSSHLRTGGLGGYTF
15,TRBJ1-2,TRBD1,TRBV30,.,TGTGCCTGGCGGACAGGATTCCGAGCTAACTATGGCTACACCTTC,CAWRTGFRANYGYTF